These 8 T cell receptor beta chains were sequenced from one sample in a study of T cell clusters in autoimmune cytopenias (dated by TCRdb to between 2019 and 2020). Each sample's TRB amplification started from approximately 230 ng of peripheral blood genomic DNA, which corresponds to tens of thousands of genome equivalents. The instrument given in TCRdb is Illumina MiSeq. TRB rearrangements were amplified by multiplex PCR using a touch-down protocol with TRB-A and TRB-B primer pools mixed in one tube. Through TCRdb reprocessing, the reads give one entry per CDR3 protein sequence; DNA is omitted. This sample's table lists approximately 14,000 distinct CDR3 sequences. Jointly, the top ten make up less than 2.5% of the sample. Sequenced: peripheral blood. The receptor source for this set is a human donor with an autoimmune cytopenia or autoimmune hepatitis (not recorded which).

The V call is TRBV6-1, the J call TRBJ1-1; checking the TCRdb D call of TRBD1 is not possible without DNA. The germline gives CDR1 MNHNS, CDR2 SASEGT. The CDR3 is 14 residues long. The CDR3 sequence is CASSRDRVVTEAFF.

The chain couples TRBV20-1 to TRBJ1-2; the TCRdb call, TRBD1, lacks DNA for checking. The CDR3 length is 12 residues. Germline V gene sequence: CDR1 DFQATT, CDR2 SNEGSKA (reference sequence). CDR3 sequence: CSAVGQDYGYTF.

This clonotype shows up as medium-sized by frequency. The V and J genes are TRBV27 and TRBJ2-1; the D call from TCRdb, TRBD2, cannot be confirmed without DNA. The CDR3 totals 15 residues. Germline V CDR1 and CDR2: MNHEY, SMNVEV (reference sequence). CDR3 region: CASSWGLSSYNEQFF.

This clonotype is identified as medium-sized (0.01 to 0.1%) from frequency. The CDR3 is CASSIGGTYYNEQFF. The V call is TRBV19, the J call TRBJ2-1. The CDR3 loop spans 15 amino acids. CDR1 and CDR2 (germline): LNHDA, SQIVND (reference sequence).

This clonotype registers medium-sized by frequency. The V gene is TRBV18, the J gene TRBJ2-2; the D call of TRBD1 rests on TCRdb alone, since no DNA is present to check it. The length of the CDR3 is 14 residues. Germline V gene lookup returns CDR1 KGHSH and CDR2 LQKENI. This chain's CDR3 is CASSDRVNTGELFF.

The chain joins TRBV5-6 to TRBJ1-1. CDR3 length: 13 amino acids. Germline lookup yields CDR1 SGHDT and CDR2 YYEEEE. The CDR3 sequence: CASSPGGEAEAFF.

The chain is built from TRBV30 and TRBJ1-6. The CDR3 loop spans 13 amino acids. The germline CDR1 and CDR2 sequences are GTSNPN and SVGIG (reference sequence). The CDR3 region is CAWSVEGSSPLHF.

V usage is TRBV27 and J usage is TRBJ1-5; TCRdb picks TRBD1, but there is no DNA to check that call. This CDR3 comprises 15 residues. CDR1 and CDR2 (germline): MNHEY, SMNVEV (reference sequence). The CDR3 protein is CASNGQGVERQPQHF.